These 27 T cell receptor beta chains were sequenced from one sample in a study of blood T cell repertoires in COVID-19. The method was immunoSEQ multiplex PCR; TCRdb's version includes in-frame clones alone and lacks a portion of them. The sample holds a few hundred thousand clones, roughly 88% seen once. The specimen sequenced was peripheral blood. The receptor set was obtained from a human donor with COVID-19, enrolled during active disease. The donor label of this sample is uncertain.

This chain connects TRBV7-2 to TRBJ1-3; TRBD1 aligns across 7 bases. Germline loops: CDR1 SGHTA, CDR2 FQGNSA. This CDR3 has 14 amino acids. The ends lost 5 bases at V and 4 bases at J; junction bases unmatched: 5. CDR3 residues: CASSRDSYGNTIYF. DNA of the CDR3: TGTGCCAGCAGCCGGGACAGTTACGGAAACACCATATATTTT.

The chain uses TRBV9 and TRBJ2-1; D is unresolved. Germline-derived CDR1 and CDR2 are SGDLS and YYNGEE. Deletions cut 4 bases from V and 9 bases from J, with 14 bases between. The CDR3 covers 13 residues. The CDR3 sequence: CASSLTAVPEQFF. DNA for the CDR3: TGTGCCAGCAGCCTGACGGCGGTCCCTGAGCAGTTCTTC.

This chain links TRBV11-3 with TRBJ2-1; 7 bases match TRBD2. Germline assignment: CDR1 SGHNT and CDR2 YENEEA. The CDR3 spans 16 residues. J was trimmed by 0 bases and V by 5 bases; bases with no gene match: 7. The CDR3 region is CASSPGRGSSYNEQFF. The CDR3 coding sequence is TGTGCCAGCAGCCCCGGGCGGGGGAGCTCCTACAATGAGCAGTTCTTC. Together with reference TRBV11-3 and TRBJ2-1, the CDR3 gives the full variable domain: EAGVVQSPRYKIIEKKQPVAFWCNPISGHNTLYWYLQNLGQGPELLIRYENEEAVDDSQLPKDRFSAERLKGVDSTLKIQPAELGDSAVYLCASSPGRGSSYNEQFFGPGTRLTVL.

The chain employs TRBV29-1 and TRBJ1-2; perhaps TRBD1 as D (5 bases). CDR3 length: 12 amino acids. Germline V CDR1 and CDR2: SQVTM, ANQGSEA. Trimming pared 4 bases from V and 4 bases from J, leaving 10 bases between. The CDR3 sequence is CSVATEVYGYTF. CDR3 DNA: TGCAGCGTTGCGACAGAGGTCTATGGCTACACCTTC.

The genes are TRBV4-1 and TRBJ1-6; D unresolved. This CDR3 spans 15 amino acids. The ends were cut back, 0 bases at V and 7 bases at J, with 10 bases in the middle. Germline CDR1 MGHRA, CDR2 YSYEKL. The CDR3 nucleotides are TGCGCCAGCAGCCAAGATCACAGCCCGAATTCACCCCTCCACTTT. This encodes CASSQDHSPNSPLHF.

This rearrangement joins TRBV29-1 to TRBJ2-1; 10 positions match TRBD2. The CDR3 is 15 amino acids. The germline V gene encodes CDR1 SQVTM and CDR2 ANQGSEA. V shed 3 bases and J 2 bases; nucleotides not matched to a gene: 4. Here the CDR3 reads CSVELAGVTYNEQFF. CDR3 bases: TGCAGCGTTGAGCTAGCGGGAGTCACCTACAATGAGCAGTTCTTC.

CDR3 in DNA: TGTGCCAGCAGCTTAGGGGGGGGATGGGAACCCCTCCACTTT. It yields the protein CASSLGGGWEPLHF. The V and J genes are TRBV7-9 and TRBJ1-6, with D tentatively TRBD1 (5 bases). Trimming removed 1 base from V and 12 bases from J, with 13 bases in between. This CDR3 is built from 14 residues. Germline V lookup: CDR1 SEHNR, CDR2 FQNEAQ (reference sequence).

This chain links TRBV5-1 with TRBJ1-1; 8 positions match TRBD1. CDR3 size: 18 residues. Germline V lookup: CDR1 SGHRS, CDR2 YFSETQ. The junction had 13 bases not matched to a gene; V was cut back by 3 bases and J by 0 bases. CDR3 loop: CASSSQPRQGTVNTEAFF. DNA of the CDR3: TGCGCCAGCAGCTCCCAGCCCAGACAGGGGACTGTGAACACTGAAGCTTTCTTT.

V usage is TRBV4-2 and J usage is TRBJ1-2, with a possible D match to TRBD1 (6 bases). V lost 1 base, J lost 6 bases, and 12 bases lay in between. The CDR3 loop spans 14 amino acids. The germline V gene encodes CDR1 LGHNA and CDR2 YNFKEQ. CDR3 in DNA: TGTGCCAGCAGCCAAGTCGGCAGGGGTAATGGCTACACCTTC. As protein: CASSQVGRGNGYTF.

The chain carries TRBV3-1 (or the pseudogene TRBV3-2) and TRBJ2-7; 8 bases agree with TRBD2. In germline, CDR1 is LGHDT, CDR2 YNNKEL (reference sequence). J was trimmed by 9 bases and V by 1 base; bases with no gene match: 14. The CDR3 consists of 16 residues. CDR3 coding DNA: TGTGCCAGCAGCCAAGCCGGTGGGCGGGGGGTAAATCCGCAGTACTTC. Translating it yields CASSQAGGRGVNPQYF.

This clone appeared once. V and J are TRBV14 and TRBJ2-7; 7 nucleotides agree with TRBD2. The germline gives CDR1 SGHDN, CDR2 FVKESK. The CDR3 loop spans 14 amino acids. V shed 2 bases, J shed 6 bases, and the junction held 7 bases outside the gene matches. The CDR3 DNA sequence: TGTGCCAGCAGCCAATCCCTCCCGGGGGGCGAGCAGTACTTC. Translating it yields CASSQSLPGGEQYF.

This rearrangement joins TRBV29-1 to TRBJ1-1; D not certain. Germline lookup yields CDR1 SQVTM and CDR2 ANQGSEA. CDR3 length: 14 amino acids. Trimming left V 7 bases short and J 0 bases short, with 15 bases between. CDR3: CSGLEGGMNTEAFF. CDR3 nucleotide sequence: TGCAGCGGCTTGGAGGGCGGGATGAACACTGAAGCTTTCTTT.

The chain couples TRBV28 to TRBJ1-2, with 7 bases fitting TRBD1. CDR3 size: 14 residues. J gave up 4 bases and V 5 bases, and 7 bases lay outside the gene matches. Germline values: CDR1 MDHEN, CDR2 SYDVKM. Written as DNA, the CDR3 is TGTGCCAGCAGTCGACAGGGCTTCTTCTATGGCTACACCTTC. Translating it yields CASSRQGFFYGYTF.

This rearrangement joins TRBV9 to TRBJ2-1; a possible D gene is TRBD2 (5 bases). This CDR3 comprises 15 residues. Trimming pared 2 bases from V and 1 base from J, leaving 10 bases between. Germline CDR1 reads SGDLS; CDR2 reads YYNGEE. CDR3 protein: CASSVGSGSYNEQFF. CDR3 bases: TGTGCCAGCAGCGTGGGGTCGGGGTCCTACAATGAGCAGTTCTTC.

The chain recombines TRBV5-4 with TRBJ1-2; TRBD1 matches 8 bases. The germline V gene has CDR1 SGHNT and CDR2 YYREEE (reference sequence). This CDR3 is built from 15 residues. The V and J ends lost 5 bases and 2 bases, in that order; junction bases with no gene match: 8. DNA for the CDR3: TGTGCCAGCAGACCCCTAAGACAGGGGAACTATGGCTACACCTTC. This encodes CASRPLRQGNYGYTF.

As concerns this clone: This may come from a read error, since a much larger clone is one base off. Other nucleotide sequences from this sample produce the same CDR3. The chain employs TRBV30 and TRBJ1-2; 8 nucleotides line up with TRBD1. Germline CDR1 GTSNPN, CDR2 SVGIG (reference sequence). Trimming at V came to 2 bases and at J to 5 bases, leaving 4 bases not matched to a gene. The CDR3 has 13 amino acids. CDR3 nucleotide sequence: TGTGCCTGGAGTCGGGACAGGCCTTATGGCTACACCTTC. Translating it yields CAWSRDRPYGYTF.

On this clone: Mismatch with germline at one junction end may stem from a read error. V gene TRBV5-1 combines with J gene TRBJ2-7; D perhaps matches TRBD2 (7 bases). Germline assignment: CDR1 SGHRS and CDR2 YFSETQ. The CDR3 sequence is 15 residues long. CDR3 DNA: TGCGCCCGCAGCCTGGGAGGGGGGGAAACCTACGAGCAGTACTTC. It specifies CARSLGGGETYEQYF.

The V call is TRBV4-2, the J call TRBJ2-3; D perhaps matches TRBD2 (6 bases). The CDR3 sequence is 14 residues long. With 1 base removed from V and 2 bases from J, the gap between germline ends came to 7 bases. Germline V gene sequence: CDR1 LGHNA, CDR2 YNFKEQ. The CDR3 nucleotides read TGTGCCAGCAGCCAAGCGGACTACACAGATACGCAGTATTTT. It yields the protein CASSQADYTDTQYF.

The chain carries TRBV19 and TRBJ2-6, with 7 bases identical to TRBD1. Losses at the gene ends were 5 bases for V and 0 bases for J; bases not matched to a gene: 7. CDR1 and CDR2 from the germline V gene are LNHDA and SQIVND (reference sequence). The CDR3 runs 17 residues. The CDR3 DNA sequence: TGTGCCAGTAGTGGAGACAGGGTAACCTCTGGGGCCAACGTCCTGACTTTC. Encoded protein: CASSGDRVTSGANVLTF.

The rearrangement links TRBV19 to TRBJ2-1; a possible D gene is TRBD2 (6 bases). V was cut by 6 bases and J by 0 bases, with 21 bases left in between. The CDR3 sequence is 18 residues long. Germline CDR1 reads LNHDA; CDR2 reads SQIVND (reference sequence). For the CDR3, the DNA is TGTGCCAGTAGCGCCATATTGGGGCGGGATAGCTCCTACAATGAGCAGTTCTTC. Translating gives CASSAILGRDSSYNEQFF.

V and J are TRBV27 and TRBJ1-2; 9 bases agree with TRBD1. The CDR3 loop spans 15 amino acids. The V segment lost 5 bases and the J segment 4 bases; nucleotides outside the gene matches: 8. The germline V gene has CDR1 MNHEY and CDR2 SMNVEV (reference sequence). This CDR3 reads CASSPQGASIYGYTF. CDR3 nucleotides: TGTGCCAGCAGTCCACAGGGGGCAAGTATCTATGGCTACACCTTC.

Here the CDR3 DNA reads TGTGCCAGCAGTTCCATTGCAGATACGCAGTATTTT. The encoded protein is CASSSIADTQYF. V usage is TRBV12-3 or TRBV12-4 and J usage is TRBJ2-3; D is ambiguous. The V and J ends lost 4 bases and 4 bases respectively, with 6 bases between them. This CDR3 is built from 12 residues.

The rearrangement links TRBV6-2 or TRBV6-3 to TRBJ1-1; D gene ambiguous. With 3 bases removed from V and 1 base from J, the gap between germline ends came to 6 bases. Germline V gene sequence: CDR1 MNHEY, CDR2 SVGEGT. The CDR3 consists of 13 residues. CDR3 nucleotides: TGTGCCAGCAGTTATGGGAGGAACACTGAAGCTTTCTTT. The encoded protein is CASSYGRNTEAFF.

The J gene is TRBJ1-6, the V gene TRBV11-2, with TRBD1 as a possible D gene (6 bases). There are 15 residues in the CDR3. Germline CDR1 is SGHAT and CDR2 is FQNNGV. Trimming shortened V by 1 base and J by 6 bases, and 10 bases separated the two germline ends. This CDR3 is CASSLVGGFNSPLHF. The CDR3 DNA is TGTGCCAGCAGCTTAGTAGGGGGATTTAATTCACCCCTCCACTTT.

This clone showed up just once. The chain carries TRBV30 and TRBJ1-3; no clear D. The V end was cut by 3 bases, the J end by 7 bases, with 13 bases between. Germline V gives CDR1 GTSNPN, CDR2 SVGIG (reference sequence). The CDR3 length is 13 residues. CDR3 region: CAWSPAVGNTIYF. CDR3 nucleotides: TGTGCCTGGAGCCCAGCGGTGGGGAACACCATATATTTT.

This clone showed up just a few times. The chain has TRBV9 and TRBJ2-2; 9 bases fit TRBD1. The germline V gene has CDR1 SGDLS and CDR2 YYNGEE. Trimming removed 6 bases from V and 4 bases from J; junction bases left unmatched: 4. The CDR3 spans 14 residues. CDR3 sequence: CASKGQGSTGELFF. CDR3 nucleotide sequence: TGTGCCAGCAAGGGACAGGGAAGCACCGGGGAGCTGTTTTTT.

This chain connects TRBV7-3 to TRBJ2-7; 12 positions agree with TRBD2. V was clipped by 5 bases and J by 4 bases; unmatched bases: 6. CDR3 length equals 15 residues. From germline, CDR1 is SGHTA and CDR2 FQGTGA. The CDR3 sequence is CASSPTSGREYEQYF. DNA of the CDR3: TGTGCCAGCAGCCCGACTAGCGGGAGAGAGTACGAGCAGTACTTC.